These 8 T cell receptor beta chains were all obtained from the same sample, sequenced in a study of blood T cell repertoires in COVID-19. Data came from immunoSEQ multiplex PCR; TCRdb stores just in-frame clones and leaves some out. The repertoire holds some 74,000 clones, with around 88% as singletons. The specimen sequenced was peripheral blood. All receptors derive from an elderly woman with acute or convalescent COVID-19.

This chain uses TRBV5-1 with TRBJ1-2; 9 nucleotides match TRBD1. The trim removed 0 bases at V and 5 bases at J, leaving 5 bases unmatched. CDR3 length: 15 residues. Germline CDR1 is SGHRS and CDR2 is YFSETQ. The CDR3 nucleotides are TGCGCCAGCAGCTTGGGGGGACAGGGTAATTATGGCTACACCTTC. It yields the protein CASSLGGQGNYGYTF.

The genes are TRBV27 and TRBJ1-1; 8 bases are a match to TRBD1. The germline V gene has CDR1 MNHEY and CDR2 SMNVEV (reference sequence). Trimming at V came to 7 bases and at J to 1 base, leaving 11 bases not matched to a gene. The CDR3 sequence is 16 residues long. In DNA, the CDR3 is TGTGCCAGCATGTCCGTCAGGGGGCGCGGGAACACTGAAGCTTTCTTT. It is translated as CASMSVRGRGNTEAFF.

This rearrangement joins TRBV5-4 to TRBJ2-3; TRBD2 matches at 7 bases. The CDR3 has 16 amino acids. With 0 bases clipped from V and 2 bases from J, the junction kept 6 bases outside the gene matches. The germline V gene encodes CDR1 SGHNT and CDR2 YYREEE (reference sequence). Here the CDR3 DNA reads TGTGCCAGCAGCTTGGGGCCGGCGGGGGACACAGATACGCAGTATTTT. It specifies CASSLGPAGDTDTQYF.

The table lists this clone with a few counts. The gene calls are TRBV30 and TRBJ2-3; 8 bases align to TRBD1. V lost 4 bases and J lost 3; bases outside the gene matches: 3. This CDR3 spans 13 amino acids. In germline, CDR1 is GTSNPN, CDR2 SVGIG (reference sequence). CDR3 in DNA: TGTGCCTGGAAAGGACAGGGAACAGATACGCAGTATTTT. It translates to CAWKGQGTDTQYF.

CDR3 loop: CASSPTGALFGYTF. In DNA form, the CDR3 reads TGTGCCAGCAGCCCCACAGGGGCCCTCTTTGGCTACACCTTC. The genes are TRBV7-2 and TRBJ1-2, with 7 bases aligning to TRBD1. After removal of 5 bases from V and 7 bases from J, the junction contained 10 bases not matched to a gene. The CDR3 has 14 residues. The germline gives CDR1 SGHTA, CDR2 FQGNSA.

This chain uses TRBV29-1 with TRBJ2-7; D is possibly TRBD2 (5 bases). V gave up 0 bases and J gave up 5 bases, with 11 bases separating them. The CDR3 totals 13 residues. The germline V gene encodes CDR1 SQVTM and CDR2 ANQGSEA. CDR3 DNA: TGCAGCGTTGAAGATCTTCCCGGGAACGAGCAGTACTTC. As protein: CSVEDLPGNEQYF.

This chain joins TRBV5-6 and TRBJ1-5; D perhaps matches TRBD1 (6 bases). The V end lost 0 bases, the J end lost 7 bases, and 11 bases lay between the germline ends. Germline V lookup: CDR1 SGHDT, CDR2 YYEEEE. CDR3 length equals 14 residues. CDR3 region: CASSLGQGLQPQHF. The CDR3 coding sequence is TGTGCCAGCAGCTTGGGTCAGGGGCTACAGCCCCAGCATTTT.

V and J are TRBV5-6 and TRBJ2-7; 10 nucleotides align to TRBD1. This CDR3 is built from 14 residues. Germline V gene lookup returns CDR1 SGHDT and CDR2 YYEEEE. V trimming: 0 bases; J trimming: 5 bases; junction bases outside the gene matches: 2. The DNA for the CDR3 is TGTGCCAGCAGCTTGGGACAGGGGGCCGACGAGCAGTACTTC. Translated: CASSLGQGADEQYF.